What follows describes a single TCR beta chain. The target antigen is unknown. The CDR3 consists of 15 residues. Clones were read by immunoSEQ multiplex PCR, and TCRdb kept only the in-frame ones, dropping some. Counted here are some 2 million clones, approximately 94% occurring once; the ten biggest clones make up 0.85% to 1.3%. This record comes from a study of shared clonotypes between healthy human individuals. Study-wide points: Rarefaction analysis demonstrated incomplete sorted-subset sequencing notwithstanding large depth.

CD45RO negativity and positive selection for CCR7 defined naive CD8 cells, a population that excluded terminally differentiated effector memory CD45RA+ cells. Healthy HIV-negative adults with no recent acute infections or vaccinations were recruited as donors. Sequenced sample: naive CD8+ T cells sorted from blood. The sequence came from a man younger than 35 in good health. This chain links TRBV1 with TRBJ1-2. TRBV1 is annotated as a pseudogene. CDR3 in amino acids: CTSSRRDYFSYGYTF. The DNA for the CDR3 is TGCACCAGCAGCCGCCGGGACTATTTTTCCTATGGCTACACCTTC.